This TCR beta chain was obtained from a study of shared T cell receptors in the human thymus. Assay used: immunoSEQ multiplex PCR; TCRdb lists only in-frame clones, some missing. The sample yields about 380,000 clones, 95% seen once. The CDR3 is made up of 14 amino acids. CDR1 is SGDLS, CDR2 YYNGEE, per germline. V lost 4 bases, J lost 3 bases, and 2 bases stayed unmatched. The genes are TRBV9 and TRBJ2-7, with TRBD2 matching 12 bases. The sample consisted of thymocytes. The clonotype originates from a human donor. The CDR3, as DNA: TGTGCCAGCAGCAGACTAGCGGGAGACTACGAGCAGTACTTC. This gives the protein CASSRLAGDYEQYF.